The rows below give T cell receptor beta chains drawn from one sample of a study of regulatory T cells in long-lasting Graves disease. Each CDR3 protein is one row after TCRdb ran MiXCR on the multiplex PCR reads. Of more than 650,000 distinct CDR3 sequences in the sample, around 32% were seen once. The specimen comprised peripheral blood mononuclear cells (PBMCs), sampled when the disease was refractory, from a patient treated with antithyroid drugs. These receptors all stem from a female donor with Graves disease. Both conserved end residues are trimmed from each CDR3. The order of the fields is V gene, CDR3 length, J gene, D gene, CDR3 protein. D genes are given only for firm matches.

V: TRBV30
length: 10
J: TRBJ1-2
D: TRBD1
CDR3: AWRAGGSGYT

V: TRBV28
length: 11
J: TRBJ1-2
D: NA
CDR3: ASSLPENYGYT

V: TRBV11-2
length: 14
J: TRBJ2-7
D: TRBD2
CDR3: ASSLGGSLSSYEQY

V: TRBV5-1
length: 11
J: TRBJ2-7
D: NA
CDR3: ASSSQNRYEQY

V: TRBV29-1
length: 9
J: TRBJ2-5
D: NA
CDR3: SVAPAETQY

V: TRBV28
length: 14
J: TRBJ1-4
D: NA
CDR3: ASSFWGRGANEKLF

V: TRBV12-3/TRBV12-4
length: 12
J: TRBJ2-7
D: TRBD2
CDR3: ASTMSGRAREQY

V: TRBV29-1
length: 11
J: TRBJ1-1
D: NA
CDR3: SVDGQMNTEAF

V: TRBV7-9
length: 9
J: TRBJ1-1
D: NA
CDR3: ALGGNVDAF

V: TRBV11-2
length: 16
J: TRBJ2-4
D: NA
CDR3: ASIPIFVTAGAKNIQY

V: TRBV28
length: 13
J: TRBJ1-3
D: TRBD1
CDR3: ASRYTGVSGNTIY

V: TRBV7-9
length: 13
J: TRBJ2-4
D: NA
CDR3: ASSLAEGAKNIQY

V: TRBV6-1
length: 13
J: TRBJ2-7
D: NA
CDR3: ASSSRTIRPYEQY

V: TRBV28
length: 11
J: TRBJ1-2
D: NA
CDR3: ASSPGLLYGYT

V: TRBV5-4
length: 12
J: TRBJ1-2
D: NA
CDR3: ASSRSTANYGYT

V: TRBV29-1
length: 11
J: TRBJ1-2
D: TRBD1
CDR3: SSSGGAGYGYT

V: TRBV10-3
length: 10
J: TRBJ1-1
D: NA
CDR3: AIRAAGTEAF

V: TRBV11-2
length: 14
J: TRBJ2-5
D: NA
CDR3: ASSPGPLVVQETQY

V: TRBV12-3/TRBV12-4
length: 12
J: TRBJ1-1
D: NA
CDR3: ASTAGRGNTEAF

V: TRBV7-3
length: 12
J: TRBJ1-1
D: TRBD1
CDR3: ASSLGGGGVEAF

V: TRBV24-1
length: 14
J: TRBJ1-2
D: TRBD1
CDR3: ATSDRTGGANYGYT

V: TRBV6-6
length: 12
J: TRBJ1-2
D: NA
CDR3: ASSYSRGADGYT

V: TRBV6-1
length: 11
J: TRBJ1-4
D: TRBD1
CDR3: ASSRQGGEKLF

V: TRBV29-1
length: 12
J: TRBJ2-5
D: TRBD1
CDR3: SVEDQDRQETQY

V: TRBV27
length: 13
J: TRBJ1-2
D: NA
CDR3: ASSLYSGTTYGYT

V: TRBV29-1
length: 11
J: TRBJ1-2
D: NA
CDR3: SAGAQGRIGYT

V: TRBV28
length: 12
J: TRBJ1-2
D: NA
CDR3: ASLQGGYNYGYT

V: TRBV20-1
length: 13
J: TRBJ1-5
D: NA
CDR3: SASSGTFSNQPQH

V: TRBV3-1
length: 13
J: TRBJ1-1
D: NA
CDR3: ASSPPGRTNTEAF

V: TRBV7-8
length: 15
J: TRBJ1-2
D: TRBD1
CDR3: ASSLAVTGQGNYGYT

V: TRBV5-5
length: 13
J: TRBJ1-5
D: NA
CDR3: ASNKAGTTSQPQH

V: TRBV30
length: 10
J: TRBJ1-2
D: NA
CDR3: AWKGQEYGYT

V: TRBV5-1
length: 11
J: TRBJ1-6
D: NA
CDR3: ASNKGVDSPLH

V: TRBV12-3/TRBV12-4
length: 15
J: TRBJ1-1
D: NA
CDR3: ASSLAGRGLLNTEAF

V: TRBV11-2
length: 12
J: TRBJ2-3
D: NA
CDR3: ASSLIGSTDTQY

V: TRBV2
length: 13
J: TRBJ2-1
D: NA
CDR3: ASSIRDPPGNEQF

V: TRBV12-3/TRBV12-4
length: 13
J: TRBJ2-1
D: NA
CDR3: ASSGLDNSYNEQF

V: TRBV6-1
length: 17
J: TRBJ2-5
D: TRBD1
CDR3: ASRPNYRDRAWYRETQY

V: TRBV27
length: 12
J: TRBJ1-5
D: TRBD1
CDR3: ASRQGQSNQPQH

V: TRBV27
length: 12
J: TRBJ2-5
D: NA
CDR3: ASSLGGIQETQY

V: TRBV9
length: 14
J: TRBJ2-3
D: NA
CDR3: ASSPNERLSTDTQY

V: TRBV7-2
length: 12
J: TRBJ1-1
D: TRBD1
CDR3: ASSLTGGALEAF

V: TRBV14
length: 11
J: TRBJ2-2
D: NA
CDR3: ASSQDGRGELF

V: TRBV19
length: 13
J: TRBJ1-2
D: TRBD1
CDR3: ASSIIWTGGYGYT

V: TRBV11-2
length: 10
J: TRBJ1-1
D: NA
CDR3: ASRGGGGRAF

V: TRBV2
length: 11
J: TRBJ2-7
D: NA
CDR3: ASRPGFPYEQY

V: TRBV4-1
length: 13
J: TRBJ2-7
D: NA
CDR3: ASSQESLRYPIQY

V: TRBV6-2/TRBV6-3
length: 10
J: TRBJ2-2
D: NA
CDR3: ASSFPAGELF

V: TRBV30
length: 11
J: TRBJ1-1
D: NA
CDR3: AWTRGGHTEAF

V: TRBV2
length: 11
J: TRBJ1-3
D: NA
CDR3: ASRRDRGNTIY

V: TRBV29-1
length: 11
J: TRBJ2-5
D: NA
CDR3: SVEPGVQETQY

V: TRBV9
length: 12
J: TRBJ1-2
D: NA
CDR3: ASSIGTNSYGYT

V: TRBV10-3
length: 10
J: TRBJ2-2
D: NA
CDR3: AISYGSGELF

V: TRBV12-3/TRBV12-4
length: 12
J: TRBJ2-7
D: NA
CDR3: ASSRLGRSYEQY

V: TRBV28
length: 12
J: TRBJ1-2
D: NA
CDR3: ASTPWGLNYGYT

V: TRBV28
length: 12
J: TRBJ1-6
D: NA
CDR3: ASSSDPSNSPLH

V: TRBV13
length: 15
J: TRBJ2-7
D: TRBD2
CDR3: ASSPWGRGGSSYEQY

V: TRBV27
length: 11
J: TRBJ2-1
D: NA
CDR3: ASSLSGGGEQF

V: TRBV18
length: 14
J: TRBJ2-3
D: TRBD2
CDR3: ASSPLAGGITDTQY